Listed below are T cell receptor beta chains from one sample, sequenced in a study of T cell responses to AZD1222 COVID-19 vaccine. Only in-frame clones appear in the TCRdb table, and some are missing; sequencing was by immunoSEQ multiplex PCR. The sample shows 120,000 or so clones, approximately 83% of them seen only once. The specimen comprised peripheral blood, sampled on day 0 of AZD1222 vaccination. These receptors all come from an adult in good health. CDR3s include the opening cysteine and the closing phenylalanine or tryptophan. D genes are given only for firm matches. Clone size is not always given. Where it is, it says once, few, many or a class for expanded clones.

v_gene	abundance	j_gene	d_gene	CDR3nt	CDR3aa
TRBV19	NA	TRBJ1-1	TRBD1	TGTGCCAGTAGGGGGACAGGGCGCCTCACTGAAGCTTTCTTT	CASRGTGRLTEAFF
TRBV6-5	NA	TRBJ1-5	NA	TGTGCCAGCAGTTATTCGGACCCCGGGAGTCAGCCCCAGCATTTT	CASSYSDPGSQPQHF
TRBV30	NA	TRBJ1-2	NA	TGTGCCTGGGGCCCCGGACAGCACTATGGCTACACCTTC	CAWGPGQHYGYTF
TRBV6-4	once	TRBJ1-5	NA	TGTGCCAGCAGTGGAGGGAATAATCAGCCCCAGCATTTT	CASSGGNNQPQHF
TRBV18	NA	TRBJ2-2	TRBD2	TGTGCCAGCTCACCACTAGCGGGGAATGCCGGGGAGCTGTTTTTT	CASSPLAGNAGELFF
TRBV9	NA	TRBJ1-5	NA	TGTGCCAGCAGCCCGACAGGTTCACAGCCCCAGCATTTT	CASSPTGSQPQHF
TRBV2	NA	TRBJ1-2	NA	TGTGCCAGCACCCGTCGTTCGGGGTGGTATGGCTACACCTTC	CASTRRSGWYGYTF
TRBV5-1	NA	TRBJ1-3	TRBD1	TGCGCCAGCAGCATTGGGGGGACAGGCTCTGGAAACACCATATATTTT	CASSIGGTGSGNTIYF
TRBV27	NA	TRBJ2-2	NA	TGTGCCAGCAGTTTATCCGGAAGGAACACCGGGGAGCTGTTTTTT	CASSLSGRNTGELFF
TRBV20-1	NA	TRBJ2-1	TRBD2	TGCAGTGCTAGTAAGAAGCGGGGGAGCTCCTACAATGAGCAGTTCTTC	CSASKKRGSSYNEQFF
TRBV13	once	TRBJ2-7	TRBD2	TGTGCCAGCAGCCGCCCCGGGACTAGCGGGAGTCCCTACGAGCAGTACTTC	CASSRPGTSGSPYEQYF
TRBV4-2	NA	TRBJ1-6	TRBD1	TGTGCCAGCAGCCAAGTAGACAGGGTGGCGGGTAATTCACCCCTCCACTTT	CASSQVDRVAGNSPLHF
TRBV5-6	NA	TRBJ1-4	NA	TGTGCCAGCAGCTGGGAGGCAACTAATGAAAAACTGTTTTTT	CASSWEATNEKLFF
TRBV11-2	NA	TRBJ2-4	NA	TGTGCCAGCAGCATCCTAGTGGGCAAAAACATTCAGTACTTC	CASSILVGKNIQYF